This TCR beta chain comes out of a study of Ad26.COV2.S vaccination and SARS-CoV-2 variants. For this clone: The antigen remains undetermined.

The CDR3 is 11 residues long. Per germline, CDR1 MNHEY and CDR2 SMNVEV (reference sequence). The V and J ends lost 7 bases and 14 bases respectively, with 15 bases between them. Sequencing was performed with immunoSEQ multiplex PCR; in TCRdb, only in-frame clones are kept and a portion is missing. Among approximately 280,000 clones listed, about 87% were seen once. Study results and limitations: Marked by substantial breadth, spike-specific CD8+ and CD4+ T cell responses were reportedly seen after vaccination.

The treatment denotes: roughly 18 received Ad26.COV2.S at low or high dose, single or two shots; roughly five received placebo; per-sample allocation not given. Samples came from day 63 after the first vaccine or placebo injection. The sample came from a Boston adult aged 18-55 years. This sample comprised peripheral blood, obtained in a trial of Ad26.COV2.S vaccine versus placebo. The rearrangement joins TRBV27 to TRBJ2-1; no firm D call. The source is a person between 18 and 59 years old who received the Ad26.COV2.S COVID-19 vaccine or a placebo. The CDR3 DNA reads TGTGCCAGCATTTATGGTCAAGAGGAGTTCTTC. Its translation: CASIYGQEEFF.